Sequencing of this T cell receptor (beta chain) was carried out in a study of T cell repertoires in cytomegalovirus infection. For the study at large: CMV epitopes that were recently identified and HLA-C-restricted were used alongside well-studied HLA-B-restricted ones. Indicated by public TCR beta signatures were CMV infection and matching HLA type. Study results and limitations: HLA-C-restricted TCR beta clonotypes specific for CMV led the ex vivo response.

The CDR3 is 14 residues long. The germline gives CDR1 SEHNR, CDR2 FQNEAQ (reference sequence). V trimming: 3 bases; J trimming: 3 bases; junction bases outside the gene matches: 4. TCRdb redid the calling of the reads with MiXCR, one entry per CDR3 protein. The sample records 50,000 to 65,000 distinct CDR3 sequences, around a fifth being singletons. The sample holds a few counts of this clonotype. No antigen is known for it. The chain joins TRBV7-9 to TRBJ2-5; 7 bases are shared with TRBD1. Specimen: CD8+ T cells from cultured PBMCs, collected from culture after CMV antigen stimulation. This TCR came from a human donor in good health (CMV status not recorded). Some clones in this sample may be carry-over from other donors' samples. The CDR3 nucleotides read TGTGCCAGCAGCTTTGGACAGGCTGAAGAGACCCAGTACTTC. Residues: CASSFGQAEETQYF. The complete variable domain, with remaining parts taken from reference TRBV7-9 and TRBJ2-5, reads DTGVSQNPRHKITKRGQNVTFRCDPISEHNRLYWYRQTLGQGPEFLTYFQNEAQLEKSRLLSDRFSAERPKGSFSTLEIQRTEQGDSAMYLCASSFGQAEETQYFGPGTRLLVL.